Following are 5 T cell receptor beta chains from one sample sequenced in a study of shared clonotypes between healthy human individuals (dated by TCRdb to the early 2020s). Library generation was performed with the immunoSEQ multiplex PCR assay. Held by TCRdb, this immuneACCESS table contains in-frame sequences only and omits some clones. Under half of the omission traces to an unresolved V gene where checked; the cause of the rest is unknown. The sample contains some 470,000 clones, 75% to 85% of them found a single time. Around 13% of the sample lies in the top ten. Material for sequencing was PBMCs. The receptor set was obtained from a woman in her forties in good health. Some clones in this sample may be carry-over from other donors' samples.

This clone has more than one count but fewer than ten. The chain uses TRBV11-3 and TRBJ2-1; 11 bases match TRBD2. After removal of 5 bases from V and 7 bases from J, the junction contained 7 bases not matched to a gene. This CDR3 contains 15 residues. Germline V gives CDR1 SGHNT, CDR2 YENEEA. The CDR3 nucleotides are TGTGCCAGCAGCCGGGGACTAGCGGCCGGGAATGAGCAGTTCTTC. This gives the protein CASSRGLAAGNEQFF.

CDR3 sequence reads: CSAERYNEQFF. The CDR3 coding sequence is TGCAGCGCCGAGAGGTACAATGAGCAGTTCTTC. The chain links TRBV29-1 to TRBJ2-1; D ambiguous. The CDR3 has 11 amino acids. V was shortened by 7 bases and J by 4 bases, with 8 bases between the two germline ends. The V gene's germline CDR1 is SQVTM and CDR2 ANQGSEA.

The CDR3 DNA reads TGCGCCAGCAGCCACAGGGTCACAGATACGCAGTATTTT. This gives the protein CASSHRVTDTQYF. The J gene is TRBJ2-3, the V gene TRBV4-3; a weak D match, TRBD1 (5 bases). Germline V gives CDR1 LGHNA, CDR2 YSLEER. The CDR3 is 13 amino acids. V was clipped by 3 bases and J by 2 bases, with 6 bases between them.

The genes are TRBV2 and TRBJ2-7; the D gene is possibly TRBD2 (6 bases). Germline CDR1 and CDR2: SNHLY and FYNNEI. V was pared by 6 bases and J by 3 bases, with 18 bases between. The CDR3 contains 15 residues. CDR3 in DNA: TGTGCCAGCAGCCCACGCGCGGGAAACTACTACGAGCAGTACTTC. Amino acid sequence: CASSPRAGNYYEQYF. Complete variable domain (other parts from reference TRBV2 and TRBJ2-7): EPEVTQTPSHQVTQMGQEVILRCVPISNHLYFYWYRQILGQKVEFLVSFYNNEISEKSEIFDDQFSVERPDGSNFTLKIRSTKLEDSAMYFCASSPRAGNYYEQYFGPGTRLTVT.

The chain has TRBV5-1 and TRBJ2-7, with 7 bases identical to TRBD2. Germline CDR1 is SGHRS and CDR2 is YFSETQ. Losses at the gene ends were 4 bases for V and 3 bases for J; bases not matched to a gene: 7. This CDR3 contains 14 residues. This chain's CDR3 is CASSKSGRHYEQYF. In nucleotides, the CDR3 is TGCGCCAGCAGCAAGTCCGGGAGGCACTACGAGCAGTACTTC.